What follows are 25 T cell receptor beta chains derived from one specimen sequenced in a study of T cells after yellow fever vaccination. TCRdb ran MiXCR on the 5' RACE reads and lists one entry per CDR3 protein. The sample yields over 65,000 distinct CDR3 sequences, roughly 14% seen once. This specimen was CD8+ T cells not binding an NS4B(214-222) dextramer, sorted from PBMCs, taken approximately 22 days after the first yellow fever vaccination. These receptors were obtained from a man between 18 and 29 years old who received the YFV17D yellow fever vaccine.

The chain combines TRBV13 with TRBJ2-1, with D hard to call. Germline values: CDR1 PRHDT, CDR2 FYEKMQ (reference sequence). V lost 3 bases, J lost 6 bases, and 9 bases lay in between. The CDR3 runs to 13 residues. CDR3 sequence (DNA): TGTGCCAGCAGCTTCCGGACGCCCAATGAGCAGTTCTTC. This translates into CASSFRTPNEQFF.

The J gene is TRBJ2-7, the V gene TRBV15; weak D call: TRBD1 (5 bases). Germline V lookup: CDR1 LNHNV, CDR2 YYDKDF (reference sequence). The CDR3 has 13 amino acids. Trimming stripped 6 bases from V and 2 bases from J, with 11 bases between. The chain's CDR3 is CATSKGRAYEQYV. Written as DNA, the CDR3 is TGTGCCACCAGTAAAGGCAGGGCCTACGAGCAGTACGTC.

In its sample, this clonotype was seen a few times. V is TRBV7-2 and J is TRBJ2-1, with a possible D match to TRBD1 (6 bases). Germline lookup yields CDR1 SGHTA and CDR2 FQGNSA. The CDR3 is 15 residues long. Deletions cut 4 bases from V and 3 bases from J, with 13 bases between. The CDR3 DNA reads TGTGCCAGCAGCTCCGAACCGGGACACTACAATGAGCAGTTCTTC. The encoded protein is CASSSEPGHYNEQFF.

The V and J genes are TRBV6-5 and TRBJ2-5, with 10 bases that match TRBD1. The CDR3 has 15 residues. CDR1 and CDR2 from the germline V gene are MNHEY and SVGAGI. Germline trimming cut 6 bases from V and 1 base from J; bases unmatched to any gene: 5. CDR3 DNA sequence: TGTGCCAGCAGCTACCGGGACAGGGGCCAAGAGACCCAGTACTTC. This gives the protein CASSYRDRGQETQYF.

This clonotype turned up a few times. V usage is TRBV7-6 and J usage is TRBJ1-2; D may be TRBD1 (5 bases). CDR1 and CDR2 (germline): SGHVS, FNYEAQ. This CDR3 has 16 amino acids. Trimming pared 5 bases from V and 0 bases from J, leaving 16 bases between. CDR3 amino acids: CASSPEWGGSNYGYTF. The CDR3 bases are TGTGCCAGCAGCCCGGAATGGGGGGGTTCTAACTATGGCTACACCTTC.

This clonotype was detected a few times. The chain uses TRBV28 and TRBJ2-1; possibly TRBD2 for D (6 bases). V lost 8 bases and J lost 9, with 17 bases in between. This CDR3 is 13 amino acids long. The V gene's germline CDR1 is MDHEN and CDR2 SYDVKM. CDR3 residues: CASAVGGSVEQFF. CDR3 sequence (DNA): TGTGCCAGCGCCGTCGGGGGTTCCGTTGAGCAGTTCTTC.

This clonotype was observed a few times. The V gene is TRBV4-1, the J gene TRBJ2-1; 7 nucleotides agree with TRBD1. The CDR3 is 14 residues long. Germline CDR1 reads MGHRA; CDR2 reads YSYEKL. J was trimmed by 3 bases and V by 4 bases; bases with no gene match: 3. The CDR3 DNA reads as TGCGCCAGCAGCCCGGACAGGTTCTACAATGAGCAGTTCTTC. Translation gives CASSPDRFYNEQFF.

This clonotype was seen at least ten times. V is TRBV27 and J is TRBJ1-2; possibly TRBD1 for D (5 bases). The CDR3 length is 15 residues. Trimming shortened V by 6 bases and J by 7 bases, and 21 bases separated the two germline ends. In germline, CDR1 is MNHEY, CDR2 SMNVEV (reference sequence). The CDR3 spells CASSLGPRGPSGYTF. The CDR3 DNA follows: TGTGCCAGCAGCTTAGGGCCGCGGGGCCCTAGTGGCTACACCTTC.

This chain connects TRBV6-6 to TRBJ1-4; D ambiguous. The CDR3 is 13 amino acids. Trimming pared 5 bases from V and 5 bases from J, leaving 9 bases between. The germline V gene encodes CDR1 MNHNY and CDR2 SVGAGI (reference sequence). The CDR3 DNA is TGTGCCAGCAGTCACGCCCTCAATGAAAAACTGTTTTTT. This sequence encodes CASSHALNEKLFF.

The chain couples TRBV5-1 to TRBJ1-5; the match to TRBD1 covers 8 bases. This CDR3 region has 15 residues. The ends lost 2 bases at V and 3 bases at J; junction bases unmatched: 4. Per the germline V gene, CDR1 is SGHRS and CDR2 is YFSETQ. The CDR3 DNA reads as TGCGCCAGCAGCTTAGGGACAGGAGACAATCAGCCCCAGCATTTT. As protein: CASSLGTGDNQPQHF.

The rearrangement uses TRBV6-1 and TRBJ1-4; D might be TRBD1 (6 bases). Trimming removed 6 bases at V and 3 bases at J, with 14 bases between. Germline V gives CDR1 MNHNS, CDR2 SASEGT. This CDR3 comprises 15 residues. As DNA, the CDR3 is TGTGCCAGCAGCCCCGTGGACAGATCTAATGAAAAACTGTTTTTT. Translated, it gives CASSPVDRSNEKLFF.

V and J are TRBV12-3 or TRBV12-4 and TRBJ1-5; D is unresolved. The CDR3 loop spans 12 amino acids. The germline V and J ends were trimmed by 6 bases and 7 bases, with 10 bases remaining between them. The CDR3 region has the DNA TGTGCCAGCAGGGGATGGGGACAGCCCCAGCATTTT. Translating gives CASRGWGQPQHF.

The rearrangement links TRBV5-1 to TRBJ1-2; D might be TRBD1 (5 bases). CDR3 size: 17 residues. The germline V gene has CDR1 SGHRS and CDR2 YFSETQ. The V end was cut by 0 bases, the J end by 8 bases, with 23 bases between. The CDR3 here is CASSLGPGTGFSLGYTF. The DNA for the CDR3 is TGCGCCAGCAGCTTGGGACCCGGGACGGGGTTCTCTTTAGGCTACACCTTC.

The J gene is TRBJ1-2, the V gene TRBV7-9; 9 bases line up with TRBD1. Unmatched junction bases numbered 12, after V lost 5 bases and J lost 2 bases. In germline, CDR1 is SEHNR, CDR2 FQNEAQ (reference sequence). This CDR3 has 17 amino acids. The CDR3 loop reads CASSPPLIGQGNYGYTF. The CDR3 DNA reads as TGTGCCAGCAGCCCCCCACTTATAGGACAGGGGAACTATGGCTACACCTTC.

This sequence joins TRBV2 and TRBJ1-2, with D tentatively TRBD1 (5 bases). The CDR3 totals 12 residues. V lost 6 bases and J lost 7, with 12 bases in between. Germline values: CDR1 SNHLY, CDR2 FYNNEI. The CDR3 region has the DNA TGTGCCAGCAGGGGACGAGCTGTTGGCTACACCTTC. This translates into CASRGRAVGYTF.

The rearrangement uses TRBV12-3 or TRBV12-4 and TRBJ2-1; 9 nucleotides align to TRBD1. V shed 6 bases, J shed 2 bases, and the junction held 8 bases outside the gene matches. The CDR3 consists of 16 residues. The CDR3 nucleotides read TGTGCCAGCAGCCAACTCGGGACAGGGCCCTACAATGAGCAGTTCTTC. This codes for CASSQLGTGPYNEQFF.

This clonotype came up a few times. The rearrangement uses TRBV6-5 and TRBJ2-7; D might be TRBD1 (6 bases). The CDR3 runs to 16 residues. Germline loops: CDR1 MNHEY, CDR2 SVGAGI. Trimming removed 2 bases from V and 0 bases from J, with 14 bases in between. Here the CDR3 reads CASSYKPRGFSYEQYV. In nucleotides, the CDR3 is TGTGCCAGCAGTTACAAGCCCAGGGGCTTCTCCTACGAGCAGTACGTC.

There are a few counts of this clonotype. The V call is TRBV4-2, the J call TRBJ1-5, with no clear D. There are 15 residues in the CDR3. Germline assignment: CDR1 LGHNA and CDR2 YNFKEQ. V was cut by 0 bases and J by 2 bases, with 8 bases left in between. CDR3 DNA: TGTGCCAGCAGCCAAGAGGGCGGTCGCAATCAGCCCCAGCATTTT. It specifies CASSQEGGRNQPQHF.

This clonotype was observed a few times. The chain couples TRBV20-1 to TRBJ2-2, with 15 bases fitting TRBD2. CDR3 length: 18 amino acids. The V segment lost 6 bases and the J segment 4 bases; nucleotides outside the gene matches: 12. The germline gives CDR1 DFQATT, CDR2 SNEGSKA (reference sequence). Written as DNA, the CDR3 is TGCAGTGCGCGGACTAGCGGGGGGGTCGCCCGCAGCACCGGGGAGCTGTTTTTT. Protein: CSARTSGGVARSTGELFF.

The chain has TRBV7-2 and TRBJ2-1; D is unclear. The CDR3 loop spans 13 amino acids. V gave up 6 bases and J gave up 10 bases, with 16 bases separating them. Germline CDR1 SGHTA, CDR2 FQGNSA. This chain's CDR3 is CASRQALPWEQFF. Written as DNA, the CDR3 is TGTGCCAGCAGGCAGGCACTTCCCTGGGAGCAGTTCTTC.

This clonotype appeared a few times. The chain joins TRBV24-1 to TRBJ2-1; D may match TRBD1 or TRBD2 (6 bases each). The CDR3 is made up of 15 amino acids. V lost 3 bases and J 2 bases, leaving 10 bases between the germline ends. Germline values: CDR1 KGHDR, CDR2 SFDVKD. CDR3 protein: CATSDRGATYNEQFF. DNA for the CDR3: TGTGCCACCAGTGATAGGGGGGCCACCTACAATGAGCAGTTCTTC.

The V gene is TRBV7-9, the J gene TRBJ2-7; D is ambiguous. The CDR3 consists of 13 residues. V was shortened by 4 bases and J by 4 bases, with 11 bases between the two germline ends. Germline V gives CDR1 SEHNR, CDR2 FQNEAQ (reference sequence). As DNA, the CDR3 is TGTGCCAGCAGCTACCCTGGGGAATACGAGCAGTACTTC. As protein: CASSYPGEYEQYF.

The genes are TRBV28 and TRBJ2-5; 7 nucleotides match TRBD1. The germline V gene encodes CDR1 MDHEN and CDR2 SYDVKM. V trimming: 1 base; J trimming: 2 bases; junction bases outside the gene matches: 7. The CDR3 is 16 amino acids. DNA of the CDR3: TGTGCCAGCAGTTTATCCCCGACAGGGATACAAGAGACCCAGTACTTC. The encoded protein is CASSLSPTGIQETQYF.

V gene TRBV20-1 combines with J gene TRBJ1-2, with D hard to call. Germline assignment: CDR1 DFQATT and CDR2 SNEGSKA (reference sequence). Trimming took 0 bases from V and 4 from J, leaving 9 bases between them. The CDR3 sequence is 13 residues long. The CDR3, as DNA: TGCAGTGCTAGAGATCTTAACGGCTATGGCTACACCTTC. It specifies CSARDLNGYGYTF.

This clonotype was recorded a few times. The chain is built from TRBV3-1 and TRBJ1-1; D remains unclear. In germline, CDR1 is LGHDT, CDR2 YNNKEL (reference sequence). This CDR3 is built from 13 residues. Deletions cut 4 bases from V and 4 bases from J, with 10 bases between. CDR3 DNA: TGTGCCAGCAGCCCCACTCGGGGCACTGAAGCTTTCTTT. As protein: CASSPTRGTEAFF.